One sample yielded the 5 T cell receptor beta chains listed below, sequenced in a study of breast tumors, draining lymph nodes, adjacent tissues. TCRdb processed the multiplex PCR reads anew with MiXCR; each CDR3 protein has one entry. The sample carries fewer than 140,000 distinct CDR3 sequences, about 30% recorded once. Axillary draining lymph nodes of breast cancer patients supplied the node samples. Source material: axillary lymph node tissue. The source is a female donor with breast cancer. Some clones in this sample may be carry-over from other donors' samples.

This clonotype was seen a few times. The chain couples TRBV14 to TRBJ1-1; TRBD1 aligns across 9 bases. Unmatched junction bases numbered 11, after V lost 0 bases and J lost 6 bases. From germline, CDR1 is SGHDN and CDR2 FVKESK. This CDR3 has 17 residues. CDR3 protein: CASSQDIGQGYLAEAFF. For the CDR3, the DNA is TGTGCCAGCAGCCAAGATATCGGACAGGGGTATTTGGCTGAAGCTTTCTTT.

For the CDR3, the DNA is TGTGCCAGCAGCTTAGCGAACAGGGCCGATGAAAAACTGTTTTTT. This codes for CASSLANRADEKLFF. The rearrangement uses TRBV7-6 and TRBJ1-4; TRBD1 is a possible D gene (6 bases). The V gene's germline CDR1 is SGHVS and CDR2 FNYEAQ. The CDR3 spans 15 residues. Trimming pared 0 bases from V and 6 bases from J, leaving 11 bases between.

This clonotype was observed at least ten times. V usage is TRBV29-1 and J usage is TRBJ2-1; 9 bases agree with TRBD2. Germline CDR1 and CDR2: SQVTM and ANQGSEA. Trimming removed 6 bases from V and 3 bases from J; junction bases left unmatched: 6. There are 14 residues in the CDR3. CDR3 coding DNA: TGCAGCGTAACCGCGGGGGGGCACTACAATGAGCAGTTCTTC. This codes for CSVTAGGHYNEQFF.

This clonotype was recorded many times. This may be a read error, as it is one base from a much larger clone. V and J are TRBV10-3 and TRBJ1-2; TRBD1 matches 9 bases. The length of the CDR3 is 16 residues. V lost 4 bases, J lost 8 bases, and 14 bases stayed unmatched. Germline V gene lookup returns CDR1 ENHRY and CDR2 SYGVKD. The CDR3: CAISGPGTGTGNGYTF. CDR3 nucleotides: TGTGCCATCAGTGGTCCCGGTACCGGGACAGGGAACGGCTACACCTTC.

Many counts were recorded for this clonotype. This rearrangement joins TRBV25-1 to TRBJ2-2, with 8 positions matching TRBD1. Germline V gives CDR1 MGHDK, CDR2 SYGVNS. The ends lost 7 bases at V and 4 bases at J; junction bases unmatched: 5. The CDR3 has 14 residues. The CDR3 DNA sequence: TGTGCCAGCACGGACAGGGATGTCACCGGGGAGCTGTTTTTT. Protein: CASTDRDVTGELFF.